The 16 T cell receptor beta chains listed next were all sequenced from one sample in a study of shared clonotypes between healthy human individuals. This table comes from immunoSEQ multiplex PCR, and its TCRdb copy is limited to in-frame clones, with some not included. The repertoire holds a few million clones, about nine tenths seen once, with approximately 0.4% in the top ten. Sequences were obtained from naive CD4+ T cells from PBMCs. Subset defined: CD45RA+ positively selected. All receptors derive from a man aged 18 to 29 in good health. Some clones in this sample may be carry-over from other donors' samples.

This clone came up a few times. V usage is TRBV7-9 and J usage is TRBJ1-1; no clear D. This CDR3 comprises 14 residues. The V gene's germline CDR1 is SEHNR and CDR2 FQNEAQ (reference sequence). V gave up 5 bases and J gave up 1 base, with 11 bases separating them. The CDR3 loop reads CASSEILSNTEAFF. DNA for the CDR3: TGTGCCAGCAGCGAGATTCTATCGAACACTGAAGCTTTCTTT. Together with reference TRBV7-9 and TRBJ1-1, the CDR3 gives the full variable domain: DTGVSQNPRHKITKRGQNVTFRCDPISEHNRLYWYRQTLGQGPEFLTYFQNEAQLEKSRLLSDRFSAERPKGSFSTLEIQRTEQGDSAMYLCASSEILSNTEAFFGQGTRLTVV.

The V call is TRBV5-1, the J call TRBJ2-5; TRBD2 matches 11 bases. The CDR3 length is 18 residues. CDR1 and CDR2 from the germline V gene are SGHRS and YFSETQ. The ends lost 4 bases at V and 4 bases at J; junction bases unmatched: 15. The CDR3 spells CASSPGDVAGGVGETQYF. In DNA, the CDR3 is TGCGCCAGCAGCCCGGGTGATGTAGCGGGAGGGGTCGGAGAGACCCAGTACTTC. Full variable domain (rest looked up from reference TRBV5-1 and TRBJ2-5): KAGVTQTPRYLIKTRGQQVTLSCSPISGHRSVSWYQQTPGQGLQFLFEYFSETQRNKGNFPGRFSGRQFSNSRSEMNVSTLELGDSALYLCASSPGDVAGGVGETQYFGPGTRLLVL.

This clone was detected only once. This chain connects TRBV18 to TRBJ2-7; 7 bases match TRBD2. V gave up 6 bases and J gave up 5 bases; unmatched junction bases: 13. The germline gives CDR1 KGHSH, CDR2 LQKENI. The CDR3 has 15 residues. CDR3 sequence reads: CASSLRAGESDEQYF. CDR3 bases: TGTGCCAGCTCTCTCCGGGCGGGAGAATCTGACGAGCAGTACTTC.

The V and J genes are TRBV11-3 and TRBJ2-1; D call uncertain. Germline V lookup: CDR1 SGHNT, CDR2 YENEEA. The CDR3 is 12 amino acids. Trimming removed 5 bases at V and 8 bases at J, with 10 bases between. Here the CDR3 reads CASSLTADEQFF. The DNA of the CDR3 is TGTGCCAGCAGCCTGACGGCAGATGAGCAGTTCTTC.

The chain uses TRBV7-8 and TRBJ1-1; no firm D call. The V and J ends lost 3 bases and 6 bases respectively, with 5 bases between them. The germline V gene encodes CDR1 SGHVS and CDR2 FQNEAQ. The CDR3 consists of 11 residues. The CDR3 spells CASSFGPEAFF. The CDR3 DNA reads TGTGCCAGCAGCTTCGGACCTGAAGCTTTCTTT.

V usage is TRBV4-3 and J usage is TRBJ2-7; possibly TRBD2 for D (6 bases). The germline CDR1 and CDR2 sequences are LGHNA and YSLEER. Trimming cost V 4 bases and J 3 bases, with 13 bases left between them. The CDR3 runs 14 residues. The CDR3 DNA reads as TGCGCCAGCAGCCCGGCGGGGTCACACTACGAGCAGTACTTC. This encodes CASSPAGSHYEQYF.

V and J are TRBV11-2 and TRBJ2-2, with 8 bases fitting TRBD1. The CDR3 runs to 15 residues. V was pared by 5 bases and J by 3 bases, with 5 bases of the junction left unmatched. Germline V gene lookup returns CDR1 SGHAT and CDR2 FQNNGV. The CDR3 is CASSPRTGHTGELFF. CDR3 nucleotides: TGTGCCAGCAGCCCTCGGACAGGGCACACCGGGGAGCTGTTTTTT.

The chain combines TRBV11-2 with TRBJ2-7; TRBD2 matches at 7 bases. Trimming removed 4 bases from V and 2 bases from J; junction bases left unmatched: 5. The CDR3 has 14 residues. Germline V gives CDR1 SGHAT, CDR2 FQNNGV. The DNA for the CDR3 is TGTGCCAGCAGCTCCCGGGAGGACCCCTACGAGCAGTACTTC. Protein: CASSSREDPYEQYF.

The V and J genes are TRBV7-9 and TRBJ2-1, with 7 bases lining up with TRBD2. The germline V gene has CDR1 SEHNR and CDR2 FQNEAQ (reference sequence). V lost 1 base to trimming and J lost 4 bases; unmatched junction nucleotides: 13. The CDR3 sequence is 18 residues long. CDR3 coding DNA: TGTGCCAGCAGCTTAGTCGCCTTTTTAGATAGCGGGTACAATGAGCAGTTCTTC. Protein product: CASSLVAFLDSGYNEQFF.

This chain links TRBV7-3 with TRBJ2-1; 10 positions match TRBD1. V lost 2 bases, J lost 2 bases, and 0 bases stayed unmatched. The V gene's germline CDR1 is SGHTA and CDR2 FQGTGA. This CDR3 region has 15 residues. CDR3 in DNA: TGTGCCAGCAGCTTAGACAGGGGGCCCTACAATGAGCAGTTCTTC. Protein product: CASSLDRGPYNEQFF.

This clone was observed a single time. The CDR3 DNA sequence: TGCAGTGCTGGGGCGGGAGATACGCAGTATTTT. This encodes CSAGAGDTQYF. V and J are TRBV20-1 and TRBJ2-3, with D perhaps assigned TRBD1 or TRBD2 (5 bases each). The CDR3 runs 11 residues. The germline V and J ends were trimmed by 5 bases and 5 bases, with 8 bases remaining between them. Looked up from germline, CDR1 is DFQATT and CDR2 is SNEGSKA (reference sequence).

CDR3 in amino acids: CASRPVSGTDTQYF. For the CDR3, the DNA is TGTGCCAGCCGCCCCGTAAGTGGCACAGATACGCAGTATTTT. This chain connects TRBV28 to TRBJ2-3, with D unresolved. Germline V CDR1 and CDR2: MDHEN, SYDVKM. This CDR3 is built from 14 residues. V was cut by 8 bases and J by 1 base, with 13 bases left in between.

The gene calls are TRBV6-1 and TRBJ2-1; either TRBD1 or TRBD2 may supply D (6 bases each). The CDR3 spans 14 residues. Germline values: CDR1 MNHNS, CDR2 SASEGT. The ends were cut back, 9 bases at V and 4 bases at J, with 16 bases in the middle. CDR3: CASGGGMGYNEQFF. The CDR3 DNA follows: TGTGCCAGTGGGGGCGGGATGGGGTACAATGAGCAGTTCTTC.

The chain carries TRBV7-8 and TRBJ2-3, with D possibly matching TRBD1 (6 bases). CDR1 is SGHVS, CDR2 FQNEAQ, per germline. The CDR3 extends over 15 amino acids. Trimming took off 0 bases at V and 5 bases at J, with 12 bases between the two ends. The DNA for the CDR3 is TGTGCCAGCAGCTTAGCGTCAGGGGTGGGAGATACGCAGTATTTT. The encoded protein is CASSLASGVGDTQYF.

The chain carries TRBV7-2 and TRBJ1-2; unclear D gene. This CDR3 has 14 amino acids. Trimming removed 7 bases at V and 6 bases at J, with 18 bases between. Per germline, CDR1 SGHTA and CDR2 FQGNSA. This CDR3 reads CASTRDWGADGYTF. DNA of the CDR3: TGTGCCAGCACCCGAGACTGGGGAGCCGATGGCTACACCTTC.

The chain links TRBV11-3 to TRBJ2-5; TRBD2 matches 8 bases. CDR3 length equals 13 residues. Germline CDR1 SGHNT, CDR2 YENEEA. V dropped 5 bases and J dropped 5; count of bases not matched to a gene: 4. The DNA of the CDR3 is TGTGCCAGCAGCGAGCGGGGGAGCGAGACCCAGTACTTC. Amino acid sequence: CASSERGSETQYF.